This TCR beta chain was sequenced for a study of blood T cell repertoires in COVID-19. Study background: Acute-phase and convalescent COVID-19 samples originated in the United States, Italy and Spain. PBMCs, B-cell-depleted T cells, or T cells provided the cDNA or gDNA that made up the material.

Libraries were prepared by immunoSEQ multiplex PCR; TCRdb keeps only in-frame clonotypes and omits some of them. The sample includes over 150,000 clones, about 79% of them seen just once. The sequence was collected from a human donor in a cohort sampled during active COVID-19. The material sequenced was peripheral blood.

This CDR3 reads CASSTLATPGELFF. The CDR3, as DNA: TGCGCCAGCAGCACCTTAGCGACCCCCGGGGAGCTGTTTTTT. This chain links TRBV5-1 with TRBJ2-2; tentatively, D is TRBD2 (5 bases). CDR1 and CDR2 (germline): SGHRS, YFSETQ. Deletions cut 4 bases from V and 6 bases from J, with 13 bases between. The CDR3 spans 14 residues.